One and the same sample provided the 14 T cell receptor beta chains below, sequenced in a study of CD8+ T cells in alopecia areata. RNA, once extracted, was reverse transcribed into cDNA for use as the sequencing template. Clones were read by immunoSEQ multiplex PCR, and TCRdb kept only the in-frame ones, dropping some. The top ten clones hold roughly 18% of a sample with about 100,000 clones, 44% of them seen once. Treatment meaning: oral pan-JAK inhibitor, 5-10 mg twice daily. Sample: CD8+ T cells sorted from blood, taken at week 24, from a patient treated with tofacitinib. The receptor source for this set is a human donor with alopecia areata.

The V call is TRBV4-1, the J call TRBJ1-4; D ambiguous. V lost 0 bases and J 8 bases, leaving 7 bases between the germline ends. Germline assignment: CDR1 MGHRA and CDR2 YSYEKL. The CDR3 consists of 13 residues. The DNA for the CDR3 is TGCGCCAGCAGCCAAGAATTGAGGGAAAAACTGTTTTTT. Amino acid sequence: CASSQELREKLFF.

This clone was recorded a few times. This chain joins TRBV6-5 and TRBJ2-1; D possibly corresponds to TRBD2 (5 bases). The CDR3 has 13 residues. Trimming removed 5 bases at V and 7 bases at J, with 12 bases between. CDR1 and CDR2 from the germline V gene are MNHEY and SVGAGI. DNA of the CDR3: TGTGCCAGCAGTACACCGTCGGGGAATGAGCAGTTCTTC. It translates to CASSTPSGNEQFF.

V usage is TRBV5-4 and J usage is TRBJ2-5; D call uncertain. The J call may not be correct, given that the DNA end is closer to TRBJ2-7. Germline lookup yields CDR1 SGHNT and CDR2 YYREEE (reference sequence). CDR3 length equals 14 residues. CDR3 in amino acids: CASSFVPSSYEQYF. The CDR3, as DNA: TGTGCCAGCAGCTTCGTCCCGAGCTCCTACGAGCAGTACTTC.

The sample holds a few counts of this clone. The gene calls are TRBV10-3 and TRBJ2-7; unclear D gene. The length of the CDR3 is 12 residues. Looked up from germline, CDR1 is ENHRY and CDR2 is SYGVKD. V was cut by 0 bases and J by 3 bases, with 3 bases left in between. The CDR3 region has the DNA TGTGCCATCAGTGAGTCCCTCTACGAGCAGTACTTC. Translating it yields CAISESLYEQYF.

The gene calls are TRBV11-2 and TRBJ2-7, with D possibly matching TRBD1 (5 bases). CDR3 length equals 15 residues. CDR1 is SGHAT and CDR2 is FQNNGV in the germline V gene. Trimming removed 2 bases from V and 2 bases from J, with 13 bases in between. CDR3 in DNA: TGTGCCAGCAGCTTAACAGGAGACGTCACCTACGAGCAGTACTTC. Its protein is CASSLTGDVTYEQYF.

This clone has a handful of counts. V usage is TRBV5-6 and J usage is TRBJ2-7, with a possible D match to TRBD1 (6 bases). The V gene lost 3 bases and the J gene lost 1 base, with 11 bases spanning the gap. The CDR3 extends over 14 amino acids. Germline CDR1 and CDR2: SGHDT and YYEEEE. This CDR3 reads CASSWGRGSYEQYF. The DNA for the CDR3 is TGTGCCAGCAGCTGGGGCAGGGGTTCCTACGAGCAGTACTTC.

The sample holds a few counts of this clone. The chain couples TRBV13 to TRBJ2-1, with D hard to call. CDR1 and CDR2 (germline): PRHDT, FYEKMQ (reference sequence). The CDR3 length is 15 residues. Trimming pared 0 bases from V and 6 bases from J, leaving 12 bases between. The CDR3 nucleotides are TGTGCCAGCAGCTTAGGCGACGGGCAGTTCAATGAGCAGTTCTTC. Residues: CASSLGDGQFNEQFF.

V gene TRBV5-6 combines with J gene TRBJ1-1; TRBD1 might be the D (5 bases). V was cut by 3 bases and J by 6 bases, with 18 bases left in between. The CDR3 extends over 15 amino acids. Germline CDR1 SGHDT, CDR2 YYEEEE. Here the CDR3 reads CASSYNRGTFAEAFF. The DNA for the CDR3 is TGTGCCAGCAGCTACAACCGGGGGACGTTTGCTGAAGCTTTCTTT.

The J gene is TRBJ2-2, the V gene TRBV29-1; TRBD1 matches 7 bases. Germline-derived CDR1 and CDR2 are SQVTM and ANQGSEA. V was clipped by 7 bases and J by 3 bases; unmatched bases: 11. The CDR3 covers 15 residues. The CDR3 sequence is CSALGRGSDTGELFF. The CDR3 DNA reads as TGCAGCGCCTTGGGCAGGGGGTCGGACACCGGGGAGCTGTTTTTT.

The J gene is TRBJ2-6, the V gene TRBV13; D is uncertain. This CDR3 contains 14 residues. Looked up from germline, CDR1 is PRHDT and CDR2 is FYEKMQ (reference sequence). The ends were cut back, 6 bases at V and 0 bases at J, with 6 bases in the middle. CDR3 protein: CASSESSGANVLTF. The CDR3 DNA is TGTGCCAGCAGTGAGAGCTCTGGGGCCAACGTCCTGACTTTC. The full variable domain, with the rest looked up from reference TRBV13 and TRBJ2-6, is AAGVIQSPRHLIKEKRETATLKCYPIPRHDTVYWYQQGPGQDPQFLISFYEKMQSDKGSIPDRFSAQQFSDYHSELNMSSLELGDSALYFCASSESSGANVLTFGAGSRLTVL.

This chain uses TRBV4-2 with TRBJ2-7; 7 bases are shared with TRBD1. The junction had 8 bases not matched to a gene; V was cut back by 3 bases and J by 3 bases. Germline values: CDR1 LGHNA, CDR2 YNFKEQ. The CDR3 loop spans 15 amino acids. DNA of the CDR3: TGTGCCAGCAGCCAGACCGGGACAGCCTTCTACGAGCAGTACTTC. Amino acids: CASSQTGTAFYEQYF.

This rearrangement joins TRBV28 to TRBJ2-1; TRBD2 agrees at 12 bases. Germline trimming cut 2 bases from V and 10 bases from J; bases unmatched to any gene: 6. Germline assignment: CDR1 MDHEN and CDR2 SYDVKM. The CDR3 covers 15 residues. The CDR3 sequence: CASSLTSGRRLEQFF. For the CDR3, the DNA is TGTGCCAGCAGTTTAACTAGCGGGAGGAGATTAGAGCAGTTCTTC.

The CDR3 region is CASSLSTSYGYTF. CDR3 nucleotide sequence: TGTGCCAGCAGCTTGTCCACCTCGTATGGCTACACCTTC. This chain joins TRBV5-5 and TRBJ1-2, with D uncertain. The CDR3 extends over 13 amino acids. Trimming pared 1 base from V and 5 bases from J, leaving 9 bases between. Germline CDR1 and CDR2: SGHKS and YYEKEE (reference sequence).

The rearrangement links TRBV15 to TRBJ2-2; 7 positions match TRBD1. Looked up from germline, CDR1 is LNHNV and CDR2 is YYDKDF (reference sequence). V lost 4 bases, J lost 6 bases, and 5 bases stayed unmatched. The CDR3 length is 14 residues. CDR3 protein: CATSIGQASGELFF. The CDR3 DNA follows: TGTGCCACCAGCATCGGACAGGCTTCCGGGGAGCTGTTTTTT.